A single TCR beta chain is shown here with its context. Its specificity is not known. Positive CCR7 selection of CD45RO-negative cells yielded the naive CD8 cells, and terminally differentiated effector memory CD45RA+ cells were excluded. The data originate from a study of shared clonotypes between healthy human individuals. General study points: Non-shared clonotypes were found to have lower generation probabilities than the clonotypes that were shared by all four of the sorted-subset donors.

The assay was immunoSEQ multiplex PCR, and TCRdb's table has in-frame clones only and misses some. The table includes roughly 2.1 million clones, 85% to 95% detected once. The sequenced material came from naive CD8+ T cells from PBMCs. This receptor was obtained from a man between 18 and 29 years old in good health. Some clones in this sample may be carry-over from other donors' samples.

The CDR3, as DNA: TGTGCCAGCAGCCGACCCGGCAGGACCTACGAGCAGTACTTC. Translated: CASSRPGRTYEQYF. V is TRBV28 and J is TRBJ2-7, with D unclear. The CDR3 spans 14 residues. With 6 bases removed from V and 2 bases from J, the gap between germline ends came to 14 bases. CDR1 and CDR2 from the germline V gene are MDHEN and SYDVKM.